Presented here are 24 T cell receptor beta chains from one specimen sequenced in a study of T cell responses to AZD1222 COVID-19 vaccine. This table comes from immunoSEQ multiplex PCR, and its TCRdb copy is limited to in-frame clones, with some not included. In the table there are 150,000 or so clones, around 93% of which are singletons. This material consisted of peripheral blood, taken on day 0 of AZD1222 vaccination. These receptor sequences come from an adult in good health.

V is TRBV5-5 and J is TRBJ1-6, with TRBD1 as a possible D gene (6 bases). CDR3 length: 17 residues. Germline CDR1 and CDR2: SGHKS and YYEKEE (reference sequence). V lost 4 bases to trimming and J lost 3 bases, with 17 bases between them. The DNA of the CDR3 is TGTGCCAGCAGCGTGTCAGGGGAGATTAACTATAATTCACCCCTCCACTTT. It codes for CASSVSGEINYNSPLHF. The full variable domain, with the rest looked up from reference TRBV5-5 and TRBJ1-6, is DAGVTQSPTHLIKTRGQQVTLRCSPISGHKSVSWYQQVLGQGPQFIFQYYEKEERGRGNFPDRFSARQFPNYSSELNVNALLLGDSALYLCASSVSGEINYNSPLHFGNGTRLTVT.

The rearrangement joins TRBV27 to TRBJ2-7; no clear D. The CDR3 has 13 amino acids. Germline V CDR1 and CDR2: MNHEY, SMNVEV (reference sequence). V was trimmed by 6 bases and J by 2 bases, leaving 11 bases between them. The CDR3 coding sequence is TGTGCCAGCAGCCCTGGACGGACCTACGAGCAGTACTTC. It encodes CASSPGRTYEQYF.

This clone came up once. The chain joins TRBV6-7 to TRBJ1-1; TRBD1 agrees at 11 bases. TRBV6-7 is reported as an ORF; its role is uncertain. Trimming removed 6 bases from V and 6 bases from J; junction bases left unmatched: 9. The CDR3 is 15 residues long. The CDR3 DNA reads TGTGCCAGCAGCCTCCGGGACAGGGGGAATGCTGAAGCTTTCTTT. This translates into CASSLRDRGNAEAFF.

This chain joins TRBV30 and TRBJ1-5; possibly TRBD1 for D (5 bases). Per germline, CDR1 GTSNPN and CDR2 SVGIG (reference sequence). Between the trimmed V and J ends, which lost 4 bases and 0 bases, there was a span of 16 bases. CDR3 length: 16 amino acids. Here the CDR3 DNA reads TGTGCCTGGACCCCCGGGACTACATATAGCAATCAGCCCCAGCATTTT. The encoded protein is CAWTPGTTYSNQPQHF. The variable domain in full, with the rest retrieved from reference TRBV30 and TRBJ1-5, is SQTIHQWPATLVQPVGSPLSLECTVEGTSNPNLYWYRQAAGRGLQLLFYSVGIGQISSEVPQNLSASRPQDRQFILSSKKLLLSDSGFYLCAWTPGTTYSNQPQHFGDGTRLSIL.

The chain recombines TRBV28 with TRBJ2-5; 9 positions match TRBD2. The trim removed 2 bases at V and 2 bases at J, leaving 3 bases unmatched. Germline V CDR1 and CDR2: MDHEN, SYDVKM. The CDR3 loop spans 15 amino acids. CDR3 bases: TGTGCCAGCAGTTTACTAGCGGGATCACAAGAGACCCAGTACTTC. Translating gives CASSLLAGSQETQYF.

CDR3 loop: CASSPGTSGTYYGYTF. CDR3 sequence (DNA): TGTGCCAGCAGTCCCGGGACCTCCGGGACGTACTATGGCTACACCTTC. This rearrangement joins TRBV7-9 to TRBJ1-2, with D tentatively TRBD1 (5 bases). CDR3 size: 16 residues. The V and J ends lost 6 bases and 3 bases respectively, with 20 bases between them. CDR1 and CDR2 from the germline V gene are SEHNR and FQNEAQ (reference sequence).

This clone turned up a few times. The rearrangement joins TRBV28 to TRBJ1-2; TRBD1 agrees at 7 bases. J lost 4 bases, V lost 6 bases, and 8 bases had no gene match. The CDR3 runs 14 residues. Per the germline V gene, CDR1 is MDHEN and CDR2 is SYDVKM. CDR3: CASSPLWDSYGYTF. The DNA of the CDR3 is TGTGCCAGCAGCCCTCTGTGGGACAGCTATGGCTACACCTTC.

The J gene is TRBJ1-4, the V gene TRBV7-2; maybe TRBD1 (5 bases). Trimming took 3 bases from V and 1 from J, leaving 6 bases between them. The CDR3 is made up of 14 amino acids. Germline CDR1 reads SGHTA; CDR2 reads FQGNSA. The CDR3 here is CASSFRGTNEKLFF. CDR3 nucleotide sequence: TGTGCCAGCAGCTTTAGGGGAACTAATGAAAAACTGTTTTTT. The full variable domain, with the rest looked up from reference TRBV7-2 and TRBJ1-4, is GAGVSQSPSNKVTEKGKDVELRCDPISGHTALYWYRQSLGQGLEFLIYFQGNSAPDKSGLPSDRFSAERTGGSVSTLTIQRTQQEDSAVYLCASSFRGTNEKLFFGSGTQLSVL.

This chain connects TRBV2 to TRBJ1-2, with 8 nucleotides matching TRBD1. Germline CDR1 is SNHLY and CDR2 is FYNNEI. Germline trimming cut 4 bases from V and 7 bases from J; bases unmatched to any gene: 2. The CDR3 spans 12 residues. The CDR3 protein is CASSVDRGGYTF. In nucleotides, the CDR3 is TGTGCCAGCAGTGTAGACAGGGGTGGCTACACCTTC.

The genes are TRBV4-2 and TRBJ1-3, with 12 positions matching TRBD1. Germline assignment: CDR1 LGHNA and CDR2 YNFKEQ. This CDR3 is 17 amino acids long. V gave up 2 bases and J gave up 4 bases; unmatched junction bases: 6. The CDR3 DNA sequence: TGTGCCAGCAGCCAACCGCCGGGACAGGGGGCAGGAAACACCATATATTTT. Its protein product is CASSQPPGQGAGNTIYF.

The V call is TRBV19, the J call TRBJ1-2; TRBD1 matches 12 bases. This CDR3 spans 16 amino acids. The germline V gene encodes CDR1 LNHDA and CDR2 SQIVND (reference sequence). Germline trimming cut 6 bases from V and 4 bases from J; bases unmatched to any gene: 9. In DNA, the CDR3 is TGTGCCAGTAGACTGGGACAGGGGGCGCAAGGCTATGGCTACACCTTC. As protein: CASRLGQGAQGYGYTF. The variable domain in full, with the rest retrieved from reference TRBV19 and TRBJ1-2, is DGGITQSPKYLFRKEGQNVTLSCEQNLNHDAMYWYRQDPGQGLRLIYYSQIVNDFQKGDIAEGYSVSREKKESFPLTVTSAQKNPTAFYLCASRLGQGAQGYGYTFGSGTRLTVV.

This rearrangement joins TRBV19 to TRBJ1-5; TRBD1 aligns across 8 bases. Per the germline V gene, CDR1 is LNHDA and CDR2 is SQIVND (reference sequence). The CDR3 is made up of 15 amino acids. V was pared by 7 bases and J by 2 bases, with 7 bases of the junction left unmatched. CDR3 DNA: TGTGCCAGTACCAACTGGACAGGGCGCAATCAGCCCCAGCATTTT. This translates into CASTNWTGRNQPQHF.

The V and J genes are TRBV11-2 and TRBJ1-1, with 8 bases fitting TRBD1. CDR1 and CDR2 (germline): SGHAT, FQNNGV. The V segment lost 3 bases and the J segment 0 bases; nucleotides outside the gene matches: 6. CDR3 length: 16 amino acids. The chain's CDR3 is CASSFRGPKMNTEAFF. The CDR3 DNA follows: TGTGCCAGCAGCTTCAGGGGGCCCAAGATGAACACTGAAGCTTTCTTT.

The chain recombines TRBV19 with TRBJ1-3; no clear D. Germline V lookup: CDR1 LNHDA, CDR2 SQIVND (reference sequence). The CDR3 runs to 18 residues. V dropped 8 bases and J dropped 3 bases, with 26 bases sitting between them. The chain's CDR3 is CASSFSSRIRRGGNTIYF. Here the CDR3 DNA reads TGTGCCAGTTCCTTCTCCAGCAGAATCCGACGGGGTGGAAACACCATATATTTT.

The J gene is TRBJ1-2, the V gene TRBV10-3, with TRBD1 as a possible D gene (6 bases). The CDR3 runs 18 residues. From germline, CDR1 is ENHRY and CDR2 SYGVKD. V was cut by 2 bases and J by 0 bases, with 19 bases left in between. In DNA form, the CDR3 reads TGTGCCATCAGTGAGACGGGATGGGGGACATCTACTAACTATGGCTACACCTTC. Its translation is CAISETGWGTSTNYGYTF.

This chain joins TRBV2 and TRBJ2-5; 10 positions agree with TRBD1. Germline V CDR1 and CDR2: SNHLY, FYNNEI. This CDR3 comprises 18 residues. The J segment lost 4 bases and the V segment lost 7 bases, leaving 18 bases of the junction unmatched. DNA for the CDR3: TGTGCCAGCACTGGGGAAGGACAGGGGGGACTAGGGGGAGAGACCCAGTACTTC. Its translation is CASTGEGQGGLGGETQYF.

CDR3 protein: CASSLPTGQETQYF. For the CDR3, the DNA is TGTGCCAGCAGCCTCCCGACAGGTCAAGAGACCCAGTACTTC. This chain links TRBV3-1 (or the pseudogene TRBV3-2) with TRBJ2-5; D might be TRBD1 (6 bases). Trimming stripped 4 bases from V and 2 bases from J, with 11 bases between. The germline gives CDR1 LGHDT, CDR2 YNNKEL (reference sequence). The CDR3 is 14 residues long.

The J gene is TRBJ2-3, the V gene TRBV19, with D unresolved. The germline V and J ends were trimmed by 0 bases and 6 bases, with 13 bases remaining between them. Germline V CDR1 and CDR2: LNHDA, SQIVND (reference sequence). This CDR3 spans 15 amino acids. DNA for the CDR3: TGTGCCAGTAGTATAGATCGCCTCCGGACGGATACGCAGTATTTT. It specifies CASSIDRLRTDTQYF.

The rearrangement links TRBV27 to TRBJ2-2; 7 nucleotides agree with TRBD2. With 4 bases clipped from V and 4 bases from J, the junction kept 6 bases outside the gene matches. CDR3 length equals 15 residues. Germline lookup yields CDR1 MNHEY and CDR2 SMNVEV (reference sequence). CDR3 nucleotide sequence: TGTGCCAGCAGTTCGCAGACTAGCAGCACCGGGGAGCTGTTTTTT. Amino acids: CASSSQTSSTGELFF.

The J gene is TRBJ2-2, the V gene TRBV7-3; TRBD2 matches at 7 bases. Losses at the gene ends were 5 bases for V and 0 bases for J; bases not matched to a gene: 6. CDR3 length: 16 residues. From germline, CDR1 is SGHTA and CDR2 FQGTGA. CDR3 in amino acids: CASSPSGAPNTGELFF. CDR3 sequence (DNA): TGTGCCAGCAGCCCAAGCGGGGCCCCGAACACCGGGGAGCTGTTTTTT.

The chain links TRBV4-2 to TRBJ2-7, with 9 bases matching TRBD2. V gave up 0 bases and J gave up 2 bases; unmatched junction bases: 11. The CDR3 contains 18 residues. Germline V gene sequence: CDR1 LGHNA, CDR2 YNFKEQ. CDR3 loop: CASSQDFRGRDPTYEQYF. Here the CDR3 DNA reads TGTGCCAGCAGCCAAGATTTTCGCGGGAGGGACCCTACCTACGAGCAGTACTTC.

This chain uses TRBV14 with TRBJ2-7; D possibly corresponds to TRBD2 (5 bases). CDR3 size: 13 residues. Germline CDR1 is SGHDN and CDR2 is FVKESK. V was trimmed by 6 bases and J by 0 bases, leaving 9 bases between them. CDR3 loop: CASRGSDSYEQYF. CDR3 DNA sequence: TGTGCCAGCAGGGGTAGCGACTCCTACGAGCAGTACTTC.

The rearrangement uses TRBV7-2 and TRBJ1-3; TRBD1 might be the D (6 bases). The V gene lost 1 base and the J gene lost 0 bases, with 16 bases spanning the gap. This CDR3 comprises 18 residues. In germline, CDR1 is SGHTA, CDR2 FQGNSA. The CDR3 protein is CASSLEGVQGDSGNTIYF. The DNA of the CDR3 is TGTGCCAGCAGCTTAGAGGGGGTACAGGGAGACTCTGGAAACACCATATATTTT.

The CDR3 DNA reads as TGCGCCACTGAGGCCGGGACAGGGACCTACGAGCAGTACTTC. This gives the protein CATEAGTGTYEQYF. The V and J genes are TRBV10-2 and TRBJ2-7, with 9 bases lining up with TRBD1. Trimming removed 10 bases from V and 2 bases from J; junction bases left unmatched: 9. Germline V gene sequence: CDR1 WSHSY, CDR2 SAAADI. This CDR3 is 14 amino acids long.